Listed below are T cell receptor beta chains from one sample, sequenced in a study of blood T cells in healthy people across ages. MiXCR, run by TCRdb on the 5' RACE reads, gives a single entry per CDR3 protein. The sample includes under 800,000 distinct CDR3 sequences, around 21% seen only once; the top ten take 3% to 4%. Sequenced material: blood. The receptors come from a man aged 65 to 85 in good health. Each CDR3 is given with its conserved first and last residue. The D gene is left open where the match is weak. A row's size may be missing; if present it is once, few, many or a size class.

clone size: few
D gene: TRBD2
CDR3 length: 14
J gene: TRBJ2-7
V gene: TRBV7-9
CDR3 DNA: TGTGCCAGCAGCTTTAGCGGGGCCCCCTACGAGCAGTACTTC
CDR3 protein: CASSFSGAPYEQYF

clone size: NA
D gene: TRBD2
CDR3 length: 16
J gene: TRBJ2-1
V gene: TRBV7-8
CDR3 DNA: TGTGCCAGCAGCTTAGACGGACTAGCGGGCTACAATGAGCAGTTCTTC
CDR3 protein: CASSLDGLAGYNEQFF

clone size: few
D gene: NA
CDR3 length: 13
J gene: TRBJ2-7
V gene: TRBV15
CDR3 DNA: TGTGCCACCAGCAGAGTATCGGGACACGAGCAGTACTTC
CDR3 protein: CATSRVSGHEQYF

clone size: few
D gene: TRBD2
CDR3 length: 14
J gene: TRBJ2-7
V gene: TRBV9
CDR3 DNA: TGTGCCAGCAGCGCTAGCGGGAGATACTACGAGCAGTACTTC
CDR3 protein: CASSASGRYYEQYF

clone size: few
D gene: NA
CDR3 length: 15
J gene: TRBJ2-7
V gene: TRBV5-1
CDR3 DNA: TGCGCCAGCAGCTTGATGCCAGCAGACTCCTACGAGCAGTACTTC
CDR3 protein: CASSLMPADSYEQYF

clone size: NA
D gene: NA
CDR3 length: 13
J gene: TRBJ1-1
V gene: TRBV29-1
CDR3 DNA: TGCAGCGTTGTTAGAGATATGAACACTGAAGCTTTCTTT
CDR3 protein: CSVVRDMNTEAFF

clone size: once
D gene: TRBD1
CDR3 length: 14
J gene: TRBJ1-3
V gene: TRBV5-6
CDR3 DNA: TGTGCCAGCAGGGGACAGGGGGGCGGAAACACCATATATTTT
CDR3 protein: CASRGQGGGNTIYF

clone size: many
D gene: TRBD2
CDR3 length: 14
J gene: TRBJ2-5
V gene: TRBV20-1
CDR3 DNA: TGCAGTGCTTGGCCGACTAGCGGGGAAGAGACCCAGTACTTC
CDR3 protein: CSAWPTSGEETQYF

clone size: few
D gene: NA
CDR3 length: 14
J gene: TRBJ2-7
V gene: TRBV29-1
CDR3 DNA: TGCAGCGTACCAATAGGAAGAGGCTCCTACGAGCAGTACTTC
CDR3 protein: CSVPIGRGSYEQYF

clone size: many
D gene: TRBD2
CDR3 length: 16
J gene: TRBJ2-1
V gene: TRBV7-3
CDR3 DNA: TGTGCCAGCAGTCCGGGACTAGCGGGAGCCTACAATGAGCAGTTCTTC
CDR3 protein: CASSPGLAGAYNEQFF

clone size: NA
D gene: NA
CDR3 length: 12
J gene: TRBJ1-4
V gene: TRBV9
CDR3 DNA: TGTGCCAGCAGCGTAGACGGCGAAAAACTGTTTTTT
CDR3 protein: CASSVDGEKLFF

clone size: few
D gene: TRBD1
CDR3 length: 15
J gene: TRBJ2-2
V gene: TRBV20-1
CDR3 DNA: TGCAGTGCCGGACAGGCCATAGGTGTGACCGGGGAGCTGTTTTTT
CDR3 protein: CSAGQAIGVTGELFF

clone size: few
D gene: TRBD2
CDR3 length: 15
J gene: TRBJ2-1
V gene: TRBV3-1
CDR3 DNA: TGTGCCAGCAGCCAAGTGACTAGCGGGAGAAATGAGCAGTTCTTC
CDR3 protein: CASSQVTSGRNEQFF

clone size: few
D gene: TRBD2
CDR3 length: 15
J gene: TRBJ2-5
V gene: TRBV11-2
CDR3 DNA: TGTGCCAGCAGCCCGCAGGGAGGGTACCAAGAGACCCAGTACTTC
CDR3 protein: CASSPQGGYQETQYF

clone size: many
D gene: NA
CDR3 length: 14
J gene: TRBJ2-5
V gene: TRBV27
CDR3 DNA: TGTGCCAGCAGTTTAAGGACAAGCCAAGAGACCCAGTACTTC
CDR3 protein: CASSLRTSQETQYF

clone size: NA
D gene: TRBD2
CDR3 length: 16
J gene: TRBJ2-3
V gene: TRBV7-9
CDR3 DNA: TGTGCCACCAGACCCTCTAGCGGGGCTAGCACAGATACGCAGTATTTT
CDR3 protein: CATRPSSGASTDTQYF

clone size: NA
D gene: NA
CDR3 length: 11
J gene: TRBJ2-1
V gene: TRBV6-6
CDR3 DNA: TGTGCCAGCAGTTCTACAGGGAAGCAGTTCTTC
CDR3 protein: CASSSTGKQFF

clone size: many
D gene: TRBD2
CDR3 length: 16
J gene: TRBJ2-5
V gene: TRBV5-1
CDR3 DNA: TGCGCCAGCAGCTCTACTAGCGGGAGGGCCGGGGAGACCCAGTACTTC
CDR3 protein: CASSSTSGRAGETQYF

clone size: NA
D gene: NA
CDR3 length: 14
J gene: TRBJ2-3
V gene: TRBV9
CDR3 DNA: TGTGCCAGCAGCTTAGACAATACCGCGGATACGCAGTATTTT
CDR3 protein: CASSLDNTADTQYF

clone size: NA
D gene: TRBD1
CDR3 length: 14
J gene: TRBJ1-1
V gene: TRBV7-9
CDR3 DNA: TGTGCCAGCAGCTCCGGACAGGGGAAGGCTGAAGCTTTCTTT
CDR3 protein: CASSSGQGKAEAFF

clone size: NA
D gene: NA
CDR3 length: 13
J gene: TRBJ2-7
V gene: TRBV7-9
CDR3 DNA: TGTGCCAGCAGCTTAGCGGGGGCAGACGAGCAGTACTTC
CDR3 protein: CASSLAGADEQYF

clone size: few
D gene: TRBD2
CDR3 length: 15
J gene: TRBJ2-1
V gene: TRBV29-1
CDR3 DNA: TGCAGCGTTCTGGGCGGGAGGACCTCCTACAATGAGCAGTTCTTC
CDR3 protein: CSVLGGRTSYNEQFF

clone size: NA
D gene: NA
CDR3 length: 14
J gene: TRBJ2-1
V gene: TRBV7-2
CDR3 DNA: TGTGCCAGCAGCTTACGTGGTAGAGGGACTGAGCAGTTCTTC
CDR3 protein: CASSLRGRGTEQFF